This T cell receptor beta chain was identified in a study of cytomegalovirus exposure and HLA in healthy donors. The PCR was carried out with 60 Vbeta primers and 13 Jbeta primers. Using immunoSEQ multiplex PCR, the repertoire was profiled, and TCRdb retains in-frame clones only, with some absent. Of around 130,000 clones in the sample, approximately 80% were seen once. The specimen sequenced was PBMCs. The clonotype originates from a woman younger than 30 in good health and CMV-seronegative.

The CDR3 is CASTLGTGGNQPQHF. CDR3 DNA sequence: TGTGCCAGCACCCTAGGGACAGGGGGCAATCAGCCCCAGCATTTT. The rearrangement links TRBV7-9 to TRBJ1-5; TRBD1 agrees at 10 bases. The CDR3 has 15 residues. The germline CDR1 and CDR2 sequences are SEHNR and FQNEAQ (reference sequence). The J segment lost 2 bases and the V segment lost 7 bases, leaving 5 bases of the junction unmatched. Full variable domain (rest looked up from reference TRBV7-9 and TRBJ1-5): DTGVSQNPRHKITKRGQNVTFRCDPISEHNRLYWYRQTLGQGPEFLTYFQNEAQLEKSRLLSDRFSAERPKGSFSTLEIQRTEQGDSAMYLCASTLGTGGNQPQHFGDGTRLSIL.